Following are 30 T cell receptor beta chains from one sample sequenced in a study of vaccination and CD4 T cells after COVID-19 (dated by TCRdb to between 2021 and 2022). The sample's time point label, in plain terms: late sampling 161 to 241 days after vaccination in a few convalescent patients. The library relied on PCR. Sequencing relied on an Illumina iSeq 100. The raw public data were reprocessed by TCRdb itself: fastp quality trimming at Q25, MiXCR clonotype calling, in-frame beta chains only. Entries that share a CDR3 protein sequence are merged under the most common genes and DNA. Counted in this sample were 25,000 to 30,000 distinct CDR3 sequences; roughly 51% of them appeared once. Jointly, the top ten make up around 5.9% of the sample. The material was CD4+ T cells from blood, obtained about 7 months after SARS-CoV-2 vaccination. The receptors come from a human donor who had recovered from COVID-19.

The V call is TRBV20-1, the J call TRBJ2-7; 7 nucleotides agree with TRBD1. Per the germline V gene, CDR1 is DFQATT and CDR2 is SNEGSKA (reference sequence). The CDR3 runs 12 residues. The CDR3 sequence is CSPGGTSYEQYF. The CDR3 nucleotides are TGCAGCCCAGGGGGAACTTCCTACGAGCAGTACTTC.

This chain uses TRBV20-1 with TRBJ2-7; 10 positions match TRBD1. The CDR3 runs 11 residues. Germline CDR1 and CDR2: DFQATT and SNEGSKA (reference sequence). CDR3 in amino acids: CGTGDFYEQYF. CDR3 DNA: TGCGGGACAGGGGATTTCTACGAGCAGTACTTC.

The chain employs TRBV6-1 and TRBJ2-5, with 12 bases fitting TRBD2. The J segment lost 5 bases and the V segment lost 7 bases, leaving 14 bases of the junction unmatched. CDR1 is MNHNS, CDR2 SASEGT, per germline. This CDR3 is built from 17 residues. Here the CDR3 reads CASTGRLAGGRVETQYF. DNA of the CDR3: TGTGCCAGCACCGGCCGGCTAGCGGGAGGGAGGGTGGAGACCCAGTACTTC.

This clonotype turned up a few times. The rearrangement uses TRBV20-1 and TRBJ1-4; no reliable D call. V was cut by 6 bases and J by 2 bases, with 13 bases left in between. This CDR3 is 14 amino acids long. In germline, CDR1 is DFQATT, CDR2 SNEGSKA (reference sequence). DNA for the CDR3: TGCAGTGCCGACTCACAGCTTACTAATGAAAAACTGTTTTTT. This translates into CSADSQLTNEKLFF.

This chain joins TRBV24-1 and TRBJ2-5; TRBD2 is a possible D gene (6 bases). V was shortened by 12 bases and J by 0 bases, with 16 bases between the two germline ends. The CDR3 consists of 14 residues. Looked up from germline, CDR1 is KGHDR and CDR2 is SFDVKD. Here the CDR3 DNA reads TGTGCCGCCGCGGCTGGCGGGAACCAAGAGACCCAGTACTTC. Protein: CAAAAGGNQETQYF.

The V gene is TRBV7-9, the J gene TRBJ2-7; 9 bases are a match to TRBD1. V lost 2 bases and J lost 6; bases outside the gene matches: 5. There are 14 residues in the CDR3. The germline CDR1 and CDR2 sequences are SEHNR and FQNEAQ (reference sequence). The CDR3 nucleotides are TGTGCCAGCAGCTTAATGGGACAGGGCTCCGAGCAGTACTTC. It codes for CASSLMGQGSEQYF.

The rearrangement uses TRBV7-2 and TRBJ1-2; D call uncertain. V shed 3 bases and J shed 4 bases, with 18 bases lying between them. The CDR3 has 16 residues. CDR1 and CDR2 (germline): SGHTA, FQGNSA. CDR3 sequence reads: CASSFQGFPEVYGYTF. The CDR3 nucleotides read TGTGCCAGCAGCTTTCAAGGGTTTCCAGAAGTCTATGGCTACACCTTC.

This chain connects TRBV9 to TRBJ2-3; 14 bases map to TRBD2. Germline-derived CDR1 and CDR2 are SGDLS and YYNGEE. This CDR3 region has 16 residues. V lost 2 bases to trimming and J lost 4 bases; unmatched junction nucleotides: 3. The CDR3 sequence is CASSVTSGRAPDTQYF. For the CDR3, the DNA is TGTGCCAGCAGCGTGACTAGCGGGAGGGCCCCAGATACGCAGTATTTT. Full variable domain (remainder filled in from reference TRBV9 and TRBJ2-3): DSGVTQTPKHLITATGQRVTLRCSPRSGDLSVYWYQQSLDQGLQFLIQYYNGEERAKGNILERFSAQQFPDLHSELNLSSLELGDSALYFCASSVTSGRAPDTQYFGPGTRLTVL.

Only one count was recorded for this clonotype. The chain has TRBV6-5 and TRBJ2-7; D is unresolved. In germline, CDR1 is MNHEY, CDR2 SVGAGI. The CDR3 length is 12 residues. V lost 4 bases and J 3 bases, leaving 7 bases between the germline ends. The CDR3 coding sequence is TGTGCCAGCAGTTCGACCAACTACGAGCAGTACTTC. This translates into CASSSTNYEQYF.

The J gene is TRBJ2-3, the V gene TRBV7-9; 7 nucleotides agree with TRBD1. The CDR3 covers 17 residues. CDR1 and CDR2 (germline): SEHNR, FQNEAQ (reference sequence). V dropped 2 bases and J dropped 0; count of bases not matched to a gene: 8. CDR3 nucleotides: TGTGCCAGCAGCTTAAGTCGACAGGGCCCTAGCACAGATACGCAGTATTTT. Protein: CASSLSRQGPSTDTQYF.

This clonotype has a handful of counts. The rearrangement uses TRBV7-9 and TRBJ1-5, with TRBD1 as a possible D gene (5 bases). Germline V lookup: CDR1 SEHNR, CDR2 FQNEAQ (reference sequence). The CDR3 is 14 amino acids. Trimming took 5 bases from V and 4 from J, leaving 12 bases between them. CDR3: CASSADGGNQPQHF. The DNA for the CDR3 is TGTGCCAGCAGCGCGGATGGGGGGAATCAGCCCCAGCATTTT.

This clonotype occurred a few times. The chain joins TRBV20-1 to TRBJ2-1, with TRBD2 identical over 12 bases. The CDR3 sequence is 14 residues long. The V and J ends lost 5 bases and 4 bases, in that order; junction bases with no gene match: 3. Germline values: CDR1 DFQATT, CDR2 SNEGSKA (reference sequence). In nucleotides, the CDR3 is TGCAGTGCTCTAGGACTAGCGGGGTACAATGAGCAGTTCTTC. This gives the protein CSALGLAGYNEQFF.

The chain combines TRBV6-6 with TRBJ2-2; 7 nucleotides agree with TRBD1. CDR1 and CDR2 (germline): MNHNY, SVGAGI (reference sequence). Trimming took 5 bases from V and 1 from J; bases not matched to a gene: 4. This CDR3 region has 15 residues. CDR3 bases: TGTGCCAGCAGTATACGGACAGGGAACACCGGGGAGCTGTTTTTT. Amino acids: CASSIRTGNTGELFF.

This clonotype has a handful of counts. The chain combines TRBV20-1 with TRBJ2-4; D may be TRBD1 (6 bases). CDR3 size: 14 residues. Trimming took 5 bases from V and 0 from J, leaving 11 bases between them. Germline values: CDR1 DFQATT, CDR2 SNEGSKA (reference sequence). The CDR3 loop is CSALDRIAKNIQYF. CDR3 DNA sequence: TGCAGTGCTTTGGACAGAATAGCCAAAAACATTCAGTACTTC.

This sequence joins TRBV20-1 and TRBJ2-1, with a tentative D call TRBD1 (5 bases). This CDR3 is built from 16 residues. V was clipped by 1 base and J by 2 bases, with 15 bases between them. CDR1 and CDR2 (germline): DFQATT, SNEGSKA (reference sequence). CDR3 protein: CSARGPERGTYNEQFF. The CDR3 nucleotides read TGCAGTGCTAGAGGCCCGGAAAGGGGTACCTACAATGAGCAGTTCTTC.

The V gene is TRBV6-1, the J gene TRBJ1-2; tentatively, D is TRBD1 (5 bases). Germline V gives CDR1 MNHNS, CDR2 SASEGT. This CDR3 is built from 16 residues. Trimming shortened V by 6 bases and J by 4 bases, and 21 bases separated the two germline ends. DNA for the CDR3: TGTGCCAGCAGCCGATATGGGCTAGGGGAGACCTATGGCTACACCTTC. Translating it yields CASSRYGLGETYGYTF.

This clonotype has more than one count but fewer than ten. This chain uses TRBV7-8 with TRBJ2-5, with D unresolved. V lost 2 bases and J lost 5, with 9 bases in between. This CDR3 region has 13 residues. The germline gives CDR1 SGHVS, CDR2 FQNEAQ. Here the CDR3 DNA reads TGTGCCAGCAGCTTACGACGTCGGGAGACCCAGTACTTC. Translation gives CASSLRRRETQYF. Full variable domain (outside the CDR3, taken from reference TRBV7-8 and TRBJ2-5): GAGVSQSPRYKVAKRGQDVALRCDPISGHVSLFWYQQALGQGPEFLTYFQNEAQLDKSGLPSDRFFAERPEGSVSTLKIQRTQQEDSAVYLCASSLRRRETQYFGPGTRLLVL.

This chain links TRBV20-1 with TRBJ2-5, with unresolved D. This CDR3 contains 14 residues. Deletions cut 1 base from V and 5 bases from J, with 14 bases between. The germline gives CDR1 DFQATT, CDR2 SNEGSKA (reference sequence). The CDR3 region has the DNA TGCAGTGCTAGAGTTTCCGGCTTAGGGGAGACCCAGTACTTC. Translation: CSARVSGLGETQYF.

This clonotype was observed a single time. This chain joins TRBV6-1 and TRBJ2-5, with D hard to call. The CDR3 extends over 11 amino acids. The germline V and J ends were trimmed by 7 bases and 2 bases, with 5 bases remaining between them. Germline CDR1 is MNHNS and CDR2 is SASEGT. The CDR3 spells CASMIQETQYF. Written as DNA, the CDR3 is TGTGCCAGCATGATACAAGAGACCCAGTACTTC.

The chain uses TRBV7-9 and TRBJ1-2; 7 nucleotides align to TRBD1. This CDR3 has 15 residues. Germline CDR1 SEHNR, CDR2 FQNEAQ (reference sequence). After removal of 5 bases from V and 4 bases from J, the junction contained 10 bases not matched to a gene. The CDR3 here is CASSLGMGQTYGYTF. In nucleotides, the CDR3 is TGTGCCAGCAGCCTAGGCATGGGACAGACCTATGGCTACACCTTC. Full variable domain (outside the CDR3, taken from reference TRBV7-9 and TRBJ1-2): DTGVSQNPRHKITKRGQNVTFRCDPISEHNRLYWYRQTLGQGPEFLTYFQNEAQLEKSRLLSDRFSAERPKGSFSTLEIQRTEQGDSAMYLCASSLGMGQTYGYTFGSGTRLTVV.

Only one count was recorded for this clonotype. The V call is TRBV10-1, the J call TRBJ2-7, with unresolved D. The CDR3 contains 13 residues. Trimming shortened V by 3 bases and J by 5 bases, and 11 bases separated the two germline ends. Germline V gives CDR1 WNHNN, CDR2 SYGVQD (reference sequence). CDR3 residues: CASSETRNHEQYF. For the CDR3, the DNA is TGCGCCAGCAGTGAAACCAGGAACCACGAGCAGTACTTC.

Here the CDR3 DNA reads TGTGCCAGTAGTCATCGTTTCGAACAAGGGGGGAGGACAGATACGCAGTATTTT. Its translation is CASSHRFEQGGRTDTQYF. This chain uses TRBV19 with TRBJ2-3; D tentatively reads TRBD1 or TRBD2 (6 bases each). The ends were cut back, 5 bases at V and 3 bases at J, with 24 bases in the middle. The CDR3 runs to 18 residues. Germline values: CDR1 LNHDA, CDR2 SQIVND (reference sequence).

A few counts support this clonotype. The chain employs TRBV7-3 and TRBJ1-1, with D perhaps TRBD1 (5 bases). Germline V lookup: CDR1 SGHTA, CDR2 FQGTGA. This CDR3 spans 14 amino acids. Trimming cost V 5 bases and J 4 bases, with 14 bases left between them. CDR3 DNA sequence: TGTGCCAGCAGCCCACTCAGGGCGGGCACTGAAGCTTTCTTT. Encoded protein: CASSPLRAGTEAFF.

The chain links TRBV6-1 to TRBJ1-1, with D perhaps matching TRBD1 (5 bases). The ends were cut back, 8 bases at V and 10 bases at J, with 20 bases in the middle. The germline V gene encodes CDR1 MNHNS and CDR2 SASEGT. This CDR3 spans 13 amino acids. The CDR3 coding sequence is TGTGCCAGCGGTCTGGGGCCCCTAACGGGAGCTTTCTTT. Encoded protein: CASGLGPLTGAFF.

This clonotype has a single count. The rearrangement uses TRBV2 and TRBJ2-5, with no clear D. The CDR3 covers 11 residues. V was shortened by 7 bases and J by 5 bases, with 8 bases between the two germline ends. Germline V gene sequence: CDR1 SNHLY, CDR2 FYNNEI. Written as DNA, the CDR3 is TGTGCCAGCAAAACTCAGGAGACCCAGTACTTC. Residues: CASKTQETQYF.

This clonotype was seen more than once but under ten times. CDR3 DNA sequence: TGTGCCAGTAGTATTGGCGAATCATATAATTCACCCCTCCACTTT. Encoded protein: CASSIGESYNSPLHF. The rearrangement uses TRBV19 and TRBJ1-6; D unresolved. Germline V gene lookup returns CDR1 LNHDA and CDR2 SQIVND (reference sequence). This CDR3 is 15 amino acids long. Trimming removed 3 bases at V and 4 bases at J, with 10 bases between. The full variable domain, with the rest looked up from reference TRBV19 and TRBJ1-6, is DGGITQSPKYLFRKEGQNVTLSCEQNLNHDAMYWYRQDPGQGLRLIYYSQIVNDFQKGDIAEGYSVSREKKESFPLTVTSAQKNPTAFYLCASSIGESYNSPLHFGNGTRLTVT.

The V call is TRBV20-1, the J call TRBJ2-7; D not resolved. The germline gives CDR1 DFQATT, CDR2 SNEGSKA (reference sequence). Trimming took 0 bases from V and 8 from J, leaving 14 bases between them. The CDR3 is 13 amino acids. CDR3 loop: CSARDLLSLQQYF. The CDR3, as DNA: TGCAGTGCTAGAGATTTGTTGTCTCTGCAGCAGTACTTC.

This clonotype was observed a few times. The chain carries TRBV6-1 and TRBJ1-2; a possible D gene is TRBD1 (5 bases). In germline, CDR1 is MNHNS, CDR2 SASEGT. The CDR3 is 13 amino acids. Deletions cut 6 bases from V and 3 bases from J, with 11 bases between. CDR3 in amino acids: CASRRDSYYGYTF. The DNA for the CDR3 is TGTGCCAGCAGGCGCGACAGCTACTATGGCTACACCTTC.

This sequence joins TRBV10-3 and TRBJ2-7; 7 bases are a match to TRBD1. With 3 bases clipped from V and 1 base from J, the junction kept 3 bases outside the gene matches. Germline lookup yields CDR1 ENHRY and CDR2 SYGVKD. There are 14 residues in the CDR3. CDR3 sequence: CAISDRDSSYEQYF. The DNA for the CDR3 is TGTGCCATCAGTGATAGGGACAGTTCCTACGAGCAGTACTTC.

The chain uses TRBV7-9 and TRBJ2-2; TRBD2 agrees at 11 bases. Germline V gene lookup returns CDR1 SEHNR and CDR2 FQNEAQ (reference sequence). The CDR3 consists of 15 residues. The junction had 4 bases not matched to a gene; V was cut back by 6 bases and J by 4 bases. CDR3 loop: CASRPLAGGTGELFF. The CDR3 DNA follows: TGTGCCAGCAGACCTCTAGCGGGGGGCACCGGGGAGCTGTTTTTT.